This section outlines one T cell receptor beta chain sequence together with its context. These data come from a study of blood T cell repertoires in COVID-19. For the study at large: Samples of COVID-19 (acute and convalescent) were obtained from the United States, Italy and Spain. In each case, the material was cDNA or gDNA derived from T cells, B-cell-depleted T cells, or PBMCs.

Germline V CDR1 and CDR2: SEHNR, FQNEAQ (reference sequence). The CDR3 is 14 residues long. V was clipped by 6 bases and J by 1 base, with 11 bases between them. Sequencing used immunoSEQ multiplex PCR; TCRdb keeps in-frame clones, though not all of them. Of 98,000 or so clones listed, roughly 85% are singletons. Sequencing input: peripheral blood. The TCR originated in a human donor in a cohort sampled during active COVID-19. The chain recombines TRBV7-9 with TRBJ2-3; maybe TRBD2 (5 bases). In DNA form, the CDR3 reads TGTGCCAGCAGTCAAGGACTCCGCACAGATACGCAGTATTTT. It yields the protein CASSQGLRTDTQYF.